This TCR beta chain was documented in a study of blood T cell repertoires in COVID-19. Overall study context: T cells, B-cell-depleted T cells, or PBMCs supplied cDNA or gDNA.

In the source study's methods: Nucleated cell counts were estimated from reference gene primer amplification. Here immunoSEQ multiplex PCR was the method, and the copy in TCRdb shows in-frame clones only, minus some. The V and J calls and clone size come from that table; D and trimming were worked out from the DNA. This table has some 180,000 clones, roughly three quarters appearing once. This study enrolled people aged about 18 to 100 from 20 to 25 US geographic areas. Per germline, CDR1 SNHLY and CDR2 FYNNEI. V lost 4 bases, J lost 0 bases, and 11 bases lay in between. CDR3 size: 15 residues. The chain employs TRBV2 and TRBJ2-3; D ambiguous. This receptor was taken from a man in his sixties who had been exposed to COVID-19. Specimen: PBMCs or T cells enriched from blood (not recorded which). CDR3 protein: CASSGDSSSTDTQYF. CDR3 bases: TGTGCCAGCAGTGGCGATAGTTCTAGCACAGATACGCAGTATTTT.